Described below is a single TCR beta chain sequence and its context. Its antigen remains unidentified. The sample comes from a study of T cell responses to AZD1222 COVID-19 vaccine. V was pared by 3 bases and J by 4 bases, with 21 bases between. The CDR3 length is 18 residues. Germline V gene lookup returns CDR1 MNHEY and CDR2 SMNVEV (reference sequence). Study conclusions and caveats: Repertoires in all cases were sampled only once the peak T cell response had passed. Donors in the cohort were predominantly white British and more often female, and clonal diversity was possibly underestimated. Receipt of two AZD1222 doses was followed by a rise in Spike-specific TCR breadth and depth. Baseline seropositives among AZD1222 recipients totaled only 5 to 7.

Produced via immunoSEQ multiplex PCR; TCRdb's table is partial and in-frame only. The table shows around 110,000 clones, with roughly nine tenths occurring only once. The specimen was peripheral blood, collected on day 0 of AZD1222 vaccination. The rearrangement joins TRBV27 to TRBJ2-2; D could derive from TRBD1 or TRBD2 (5 bases each). The TCR originated in an adult in good health. CDR3 protein: CASSFLRDVTLGTGELFF. The CDR3 coding sequence is TGTGCCAGCAGTTTTCTTCGGGACGTAACACTTGGCACCGGGGAGCTGTTTTTT.